The 6 T cell receptor beta chains below all came from one sample that was sequenced in a study of neoadjuvant anti-PD-1 for oral cavity cancer. The time point is: after neoadjuvant nivolumab, at surgical resection. Libraries were prepared by immunoSEQ multiplex PCR; TCRdb keeps only in-frame clonotypes and omits some of them. This table has 55,000 to 75,000 clones, approximately 87% appearing once. The specimen was PBMCs, collected after nivolumab (anti-PD-1) treatment. The origin of the receptors is a person aged 40 to 85 with oral cavity squamous cell carcinoma.

The gene calls are TRBV16 and TRBJ1-3; D unresolved. V lost 4 bases, J lost 0 bases, and 13 bases lay in between. The CDR3 has 16 amino acids. Per the germline V gene, CDR1 is KGHSY and CDR2 is FQNENV. This CDR3 reads CASSRTSGSSGNTIYF. The CDR3 DNA follows: TGTGCCAGCAGCCGCACGAGCGGTTCCTCTGGAAACACCATATATTTT.

The genes are TRBV2 and TRBJ2-3, with D possibly being TRBD2 (6 bases). The germline CDR1 and CDR2 sequences are SNHLY and FYNNEI. Trimming took off 5 bases at V and 0 bases at J, with 18 bases between the two ends. The CDR3 totals 17 residues. The CDR3 coding sequence is TGTGCCAGCAGTCCCGAGAGTATGGCGGGGAGCACAGATACGCAGTATTTT. Its protein is CASSPESMAGSTDTQYF.

The V call is TRBV7-3, the J call TRBJ2-7; no definite D call. V lost 4 bases and J lost 1, with 11 bases in between. This CDR3 contains 14 residues. Germline values: CDR1 SGHTA, CDR2 FQGTGA. This CDR3 is CASSSFGGSYEQYF. Here the CDR3 DNA reads TGTGCCAGCAGCTCCTTCGGCGGATCCTACGAGCAGTACTTC.

The V call is TRBV25-1, the J call TRBJ2-4; possible D gene TRBD1, 6 bases. V lost 5 bases to trimming and J lost 2 bases, with 10 bases between them. This CDR3 has 14 amino acids. CDR1 and CDR2 (germline): MGHDK, SYGVNS. CDR3 protein: CASSSGDTKNIQYF. In nucleotides, the CDR3 is TGTGCCAGCAGTTCAGGGGATACCAAAAACATTCAGTACTTC.

A remark on this clone: At one of its ends the junction is not consistent with the germline gene, which may arise from a read error. The J gene is TRBJ2-7, the V gene TRBV10-3, with 7 bases that match TRBD1. The CDR3 contains 14 residues. The V gene's germline CDR1 is ENHRY and CDR2 SYGVKD. The CDR3 coding sequence is TGTGCCATCAGCGGGGACAGACAGGAATACGGGCAGTACTTC. Translated, it gives CAISGDRQEYGQYF.

The chain combines TRBV29-1 with TRBJ2-6; D call uncertain. V was pared by 4 bases and J by 1 base, with 8 bases between. Looked up from germline, CDR1 is SQVTM and CDR2 is ANQGSEA. CDR3 length: 14 amino acids. The CDR3 region is CSVGSQSGANVLTF. The CDR3 DNA sequence: TGCAGCGTTGGAAGCCAATCTGGGGCCAACGTCCTGACTTTC.